The rows below give T cell receptor beta chains drawn from one sample of a study of blood T cell repertoires in COVID-19. Method: immunoSEQ multiplex PCR; TCRdb's copy keeps in-frame clones and lacks some. The table has about 260,000 clones, around 92% seen once. Sequenced sample: peripheral blood. Every receptor here comes from a person under 35 with COVID-19, enrolled during active disease. Both conserved end residues are part of each CDR3. A D gene is named only where the DNA matches it firmly. Size values are once, few and many counts, or a class for expanded clones, and some rows have none.

>TRBJ2-1|NA|TRBV9|NA
CASSVGSNYNEQFF
TGTGCCAGCAGCGTAGGGAGTAACTACAATGAGCAGTTCTTC
>TRBJ2-1|TRBD2|TRBV4-1|NA
CASSLIGTSGRRREQFF
TGCGCCAGCAGCCTCATTGGGACTAGCGGGAGGAGGAGAGAGCAGTTCTTC
>TRBJ2-2|NA|TRBV2|NA
CARGQEHTGELFF
TGTGCCAGAGGCCAGGAACACACCGGGGAGCTGTTTTTT
>TRBJ2-1|TRBD2|TRBV5-4|NA
CASSQLAGEFEQFF
TGTGCCAGCAGCCAACTAGCGGGAGAATTTGAGCAGTTCTTC
>TRBJ2-2|TRBD2|TRBV4-3|once
CASSRERGGPGELFF
TGCGCCAGCAGCCGAGAGCGGGGAGGTCCCGGGGAGCTGTTTTTT
>TRBJ2-7|TRBD1|TRBV28|NA
CASSFRDRGSYEQYF
TGTGCCAGCAGTTTCAGGGACAGGGGATCCTACGAGCAGTACTTC
>TRBJ2-7|NA|TRBV7-9|once
CASSLSRTHEQYF
TGTGCCAGCAGCTTATCCCGGACACACGAGCAGTACTTC
>TRBJ2-7|NA|TRBV9|NA
CASSVGAGFSYEQYF
TGTGCCAGCAGCGTAGGGGCAGGATTCTCCTACGAGCAGTACTTC
>TRBJ2-7|TRBD1|TRBV7-2|NA
CASSLGQIYEQYF
TGTGCCAGCAGCTTGGGACAGATCTACGAGCAGTACTTC
>TRBJ1-4|TRBD1|TRBV6-5|NA
CASTWTGGEKLFF
TGTGCCAGTACCTGGACAGGGGGGGAGAAACTGTTTTTT
>TRBJ2-3|NA|TRBV27|NA
CASSPLSGSDTQYF
TGTGCCAGCAGTCCCCTATCGGGGTCAGATACGCAGTATTTT
>TRBJ1-4|NA|TRBV3-1/TRBV3-2|NA
CASSQEGGNEKLFF
TGTGCCAGCAGCCAAGAGGGGGGGAATGAAAAACTGTTTTTT
>TRBJ2-7|NA|TRBV6-5|NA
CASTPEVYEQYF
TGTGCCAGCACCCCGGAGGTCTACGAGCAGTACTTC
>TRBJ2-1|TRBD2|TRBV6-6|NA
CASRAGDSWSEQFF
TGTGCCAGTCGGGCGGGAGATTCCTGGTCTGAGCAGTTCTTC
>TRBJ2-7|NA|TRBV9|NA
CASSVGGENYEQYF
TGTGCCAGCAGCGTGGGCGGGGAGAACTACGAGCAGTACTTC
>TRBJ1-2|NA|TRBV5-5|NA
CASRPPGRSGYTF
TGTGCCAGCAGACCCCCGGGGAGGTCTGGCTACACCTTC
>TRBJ2-3|NA|TRBV2|once
CASSPTVDTQYF
TGTGCCAGCAGCCCCACAGTCGATACGCAGTATTTT
>TRBJ2-2|TRBD2|TRBV10-3|NA
CAITSGLRRELFF
TGTGCCATCACTAGCGGCCTTAGAAGGGAGCTGTTTTTT
>TRBJ2-7|NA|TRBV10-3|NA
CAMGLERDYEQYF
TGTGCCATGGGCCTGGAGAGGGACTACGAGCAGTACTTC
>TRBJ1-1|NA|TRBV7-2|NA
CASSFSPDKNTEAFF
TGTGCCAGCAGCTTCAGTCCGGACAAGAACACTGAAGCTTTCTTT
>TRBJ1-6|NA|TRBV19|NA
CASNQGITYNSPLHF
TGTGCCAGTAACCAGGGGATCACATATAATTCACCCCTCCACTTT
>TRBJ1-1|NA|TRBV11-3|NA
CASSLDQNTEAFF
TGTGCCAGCAGCCTAGACCAGAACACTGAAGCTTTCTTT
>TRBJ2-2|TRBD1|TRBV7-9|NA
CASSPSSGGTGELFF
TGTGCCAGCAGCCCGTCCTCAGGGGGAACCGGGGAGCTGTTTTTT
>TRBJ1-5|NA|TRBV13|few
CASSFRGSNQPQHF
TGTGCCAGCAGCTTTCGGGGGTCGAATCAGCCCCAGCATTTT
>TRBJ1-5|NA|TRBV10-1|few
CASTRYRRGGGQPQHF
TGCGCCAGCACGCGGTACCGACGCGGGGGCGGCCAGCCCCAGCATTTT
>TRBJ1-1|TRBD1|TRBV4-1|few
CASSRVRDRVSTEAFF
TGCGCCAGCAGCCGAGTCCGGGACAGGGTTTCCACTGAAGCTTTCTTT
>TRBJ1-2|NA|TRBV9|NA
CASSVAGSQGYGYTF
TGTGCCAGCAGCGTAGCAGGCAGCCAGGGGTATGGCTACACCTTC
>TRBJ1-2|NA|TRBV6-6|NA
CASSYSRVGEDGYTF
TGTGCCAGCAGTTATAGCAGGGTAGGGGAGGATGGCTACACCTTC
>TRBJ2-7|NA|TRBV28|NA
CASSPWAGNHEQYF
TGTGCCAGCAGTCCATGGGCAGGGAACCACGAGCAGTACTTC